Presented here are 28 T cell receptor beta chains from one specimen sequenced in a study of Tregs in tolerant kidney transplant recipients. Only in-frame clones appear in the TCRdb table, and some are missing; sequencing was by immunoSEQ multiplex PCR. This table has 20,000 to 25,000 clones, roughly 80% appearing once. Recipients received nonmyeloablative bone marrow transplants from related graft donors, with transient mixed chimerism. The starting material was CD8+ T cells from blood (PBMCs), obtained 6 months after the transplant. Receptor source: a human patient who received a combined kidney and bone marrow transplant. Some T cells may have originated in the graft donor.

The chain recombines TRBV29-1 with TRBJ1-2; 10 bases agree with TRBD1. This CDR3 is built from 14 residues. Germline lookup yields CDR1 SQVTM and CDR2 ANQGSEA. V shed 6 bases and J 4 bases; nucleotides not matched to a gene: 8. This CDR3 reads CSVNRDRGFYGYTF. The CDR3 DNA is TGCAGCGTAAACCGGGACAGGGGTTTCTATGGCTACACCTTC.

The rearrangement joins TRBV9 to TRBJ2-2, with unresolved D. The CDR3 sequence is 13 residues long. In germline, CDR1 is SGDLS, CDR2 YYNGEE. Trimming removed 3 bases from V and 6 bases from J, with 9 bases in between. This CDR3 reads CASSAGSAGELFF. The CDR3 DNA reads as TGTGCCAGCAGCGCAGGTTCGGCCGGGGAGCTGTTTTTT.

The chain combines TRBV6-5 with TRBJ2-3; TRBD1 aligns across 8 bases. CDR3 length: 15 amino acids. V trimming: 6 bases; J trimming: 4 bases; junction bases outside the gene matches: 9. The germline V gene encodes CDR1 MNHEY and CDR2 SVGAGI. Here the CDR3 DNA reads TGTGCCAGCAGGCCTCAGGGGGCCTTAGCAGATACGCAGTATTTT. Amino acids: CASRPQGALADTQYF.

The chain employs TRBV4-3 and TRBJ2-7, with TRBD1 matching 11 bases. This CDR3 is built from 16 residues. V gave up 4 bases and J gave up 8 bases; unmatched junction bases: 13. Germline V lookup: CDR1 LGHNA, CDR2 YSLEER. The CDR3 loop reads CASSPTSMGQGDQQYF. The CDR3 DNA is TGCGCCAGCAGCCCGACTTCTATGGGACAGGGGGACCAGCAGTACTTC.

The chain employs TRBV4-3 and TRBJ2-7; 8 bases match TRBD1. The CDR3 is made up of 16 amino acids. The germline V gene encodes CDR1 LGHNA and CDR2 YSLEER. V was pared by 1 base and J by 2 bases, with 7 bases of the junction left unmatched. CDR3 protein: CASSQGTGGPPYEQYF. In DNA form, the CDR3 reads TGCGCCAGCAGCCAAGGAACAGGGGGGCCTCCCTACGAGCAGTACTTC.

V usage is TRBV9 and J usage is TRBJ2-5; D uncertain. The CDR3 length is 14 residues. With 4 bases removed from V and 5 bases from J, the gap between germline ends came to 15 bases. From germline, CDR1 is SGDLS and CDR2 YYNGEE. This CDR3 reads CASSLSVAEETQYF. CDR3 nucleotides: TGTGCCAGCAGCCTTAGTGTCGCGGAGGAGACCCAGTACTTC.

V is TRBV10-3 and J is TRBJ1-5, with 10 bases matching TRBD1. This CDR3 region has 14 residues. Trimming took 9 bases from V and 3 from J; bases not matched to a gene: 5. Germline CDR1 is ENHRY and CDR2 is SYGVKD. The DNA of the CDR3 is TGTGCCATAGGGGACAGGGGCGTCAATCAGCCCCAGCATTTT. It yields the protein CAIGDRGVNQPQHF.

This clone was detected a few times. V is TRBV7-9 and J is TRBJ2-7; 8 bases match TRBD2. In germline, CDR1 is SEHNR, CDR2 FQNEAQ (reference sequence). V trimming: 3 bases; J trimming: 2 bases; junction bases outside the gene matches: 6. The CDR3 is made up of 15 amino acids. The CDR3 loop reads CASSLISGGAYEQYF. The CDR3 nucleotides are TGTGCCAGCAGCTTGATAAGCGGGGGCGCCTACGAGCAGTACTTC.

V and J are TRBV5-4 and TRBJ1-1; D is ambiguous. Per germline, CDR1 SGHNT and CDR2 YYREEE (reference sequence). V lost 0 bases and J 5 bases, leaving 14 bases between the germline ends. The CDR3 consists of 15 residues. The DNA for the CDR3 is TGTGCCAGCAGCTTGGCCGATTTGGCGGGGACTGAAGCTTTCTTT. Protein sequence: CASSLADLAGTEAFF.

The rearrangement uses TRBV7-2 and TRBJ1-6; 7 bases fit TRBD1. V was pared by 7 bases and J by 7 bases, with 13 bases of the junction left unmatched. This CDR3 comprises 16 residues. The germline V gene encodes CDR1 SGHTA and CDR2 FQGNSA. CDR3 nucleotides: TGTGCCAGCACCACGAACTATCAGGGGGGAAATTCACCCCTCCACTTT. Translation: CASTTNYQGGNSPLHF.

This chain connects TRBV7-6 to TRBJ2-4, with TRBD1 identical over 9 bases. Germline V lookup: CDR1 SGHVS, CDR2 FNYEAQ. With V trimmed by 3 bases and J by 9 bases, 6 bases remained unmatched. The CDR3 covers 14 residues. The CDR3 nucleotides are TGTGCCAGCAGCTTCACAGGGGGCGCAGGCATTCAGTACTTC. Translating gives CASSFTGGAGIQYF. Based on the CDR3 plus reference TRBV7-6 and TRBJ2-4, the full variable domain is GAGVSQSPRYKVTKRGQDVALRCDPISGHVSLYWYRQALGQGPEFLTYFNYEAQQDKSGLPNDRFSAERPEGSISTLTIQRTEQRDSAMYRCASSFTGGAGIQYFGAGTRLSVL.

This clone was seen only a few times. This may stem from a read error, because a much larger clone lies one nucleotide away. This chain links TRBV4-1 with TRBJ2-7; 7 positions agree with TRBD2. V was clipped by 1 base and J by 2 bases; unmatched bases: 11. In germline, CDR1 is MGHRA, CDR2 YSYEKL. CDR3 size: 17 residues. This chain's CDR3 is CASSQGALYGRTYEQYF. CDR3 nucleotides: TGCGCCAGCAGCCAAGGGGCCCTATACGGGAGGACCTACGAGCAGTACTTC.

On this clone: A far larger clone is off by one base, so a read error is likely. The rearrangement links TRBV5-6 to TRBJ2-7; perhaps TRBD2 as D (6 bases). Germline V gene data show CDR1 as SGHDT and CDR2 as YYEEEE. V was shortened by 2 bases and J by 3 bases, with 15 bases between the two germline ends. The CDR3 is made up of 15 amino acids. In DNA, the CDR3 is TGTGCCAGCAGCTTTACAGATCAGCGGGTCTACGAGCAGTACTTC. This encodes CASSFTDQRVYEQYF. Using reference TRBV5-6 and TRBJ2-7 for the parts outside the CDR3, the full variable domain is DAGVTQSPTHLIKTRGQQVTLRCSPKSGHDTVSWYQQALGQGPQFIFQYYEEEERQRGNFPDRFSGHQFPNYSSELNVNALLLGDSALYLCASSFTDQRVYEQYFGPGTRLTVT.

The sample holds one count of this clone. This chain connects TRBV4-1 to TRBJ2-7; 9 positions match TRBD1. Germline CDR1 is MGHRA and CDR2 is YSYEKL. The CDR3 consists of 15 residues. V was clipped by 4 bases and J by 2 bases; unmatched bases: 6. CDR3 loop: CASSPVTGGPYEQYF. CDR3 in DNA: TGCGCCAGCAGCCCAGTTACAGGGGGCCCCTACGAGCAGTACTTC.

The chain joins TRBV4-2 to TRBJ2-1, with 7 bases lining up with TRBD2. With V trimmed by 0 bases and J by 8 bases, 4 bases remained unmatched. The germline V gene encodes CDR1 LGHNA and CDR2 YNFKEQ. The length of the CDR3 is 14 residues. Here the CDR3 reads CASSQEREIDEQFF. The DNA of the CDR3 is TGTGCCAGCAGCCAAGAGCGGGAGATAGATGAGCAGTTCTTC.

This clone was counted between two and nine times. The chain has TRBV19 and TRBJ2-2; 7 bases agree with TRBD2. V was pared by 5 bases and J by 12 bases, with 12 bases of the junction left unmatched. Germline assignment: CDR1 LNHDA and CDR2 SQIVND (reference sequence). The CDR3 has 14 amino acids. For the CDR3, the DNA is TGTGCCAGTAGTCGGACTAGGGAGGAACTTAAGCTGTTTTTT. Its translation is CASSRTREELKLFF. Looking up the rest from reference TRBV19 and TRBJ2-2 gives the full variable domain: DGGITQSPKYLFRKEGQNVTLSCEQNLNHDAMYWYRQDPGQGLRLIYYSQIVNDFQKGDIAEGYSVSREKKESFPLTVTSAQKNPTAFYLCASSRTREELKLFFGEGSRLTVL.

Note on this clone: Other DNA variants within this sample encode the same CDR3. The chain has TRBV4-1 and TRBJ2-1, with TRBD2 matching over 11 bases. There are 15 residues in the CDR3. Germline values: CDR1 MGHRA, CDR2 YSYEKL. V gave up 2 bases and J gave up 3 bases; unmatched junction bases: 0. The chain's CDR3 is CASSQLAGGYNEQFF. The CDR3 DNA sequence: TGCGCCAGCAGCCAACTAGCGGGGGGCTACAATGAGCAGTTCTTC.

DNA for the CDR3: TGTGCCAGCAGTCCCCAGGGGGCGTTTTTCTACGAGCAGTACTTC. Translation gives CASSPQGAFFYEQYF. This chain joins TRBV27 and TRBJ2-7, with TRBD1 identical over 8 bases. The CDR3 runs to 15 residues. With 5 bases clipped from V and 3 bases from J, the junction kept 9 bases outside the gene matches. Germline V gene lookup returns CDR1 MNHEY and CDR2 SMNVEV (reference sequence).

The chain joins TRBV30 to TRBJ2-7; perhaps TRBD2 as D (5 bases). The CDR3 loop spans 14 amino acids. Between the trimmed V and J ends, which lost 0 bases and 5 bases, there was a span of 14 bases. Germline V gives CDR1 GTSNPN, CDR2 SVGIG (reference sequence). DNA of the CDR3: TGTGCCTGGAGTGTACTTGGGAGTACCCACGAGCAGTACTTC. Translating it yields CAWSVLGSTHEQYF.

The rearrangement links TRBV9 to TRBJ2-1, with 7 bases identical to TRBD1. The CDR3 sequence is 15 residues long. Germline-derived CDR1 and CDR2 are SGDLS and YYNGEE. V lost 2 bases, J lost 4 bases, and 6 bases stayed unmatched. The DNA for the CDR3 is TGTGCCAGCAGCGTTAACGACAGGGCTTACAATGAGCAGTTCTTC. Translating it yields CASSVNDRAYNEQFF.

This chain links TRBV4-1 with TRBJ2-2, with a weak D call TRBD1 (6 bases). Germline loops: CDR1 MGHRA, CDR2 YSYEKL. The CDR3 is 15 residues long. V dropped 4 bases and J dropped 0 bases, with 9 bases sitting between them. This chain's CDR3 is CASSRGHTNTGELFF. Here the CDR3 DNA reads TGCGCCAGCAGCCGGGGACATACGAACACCGGGGAGCTGTTTTTT.

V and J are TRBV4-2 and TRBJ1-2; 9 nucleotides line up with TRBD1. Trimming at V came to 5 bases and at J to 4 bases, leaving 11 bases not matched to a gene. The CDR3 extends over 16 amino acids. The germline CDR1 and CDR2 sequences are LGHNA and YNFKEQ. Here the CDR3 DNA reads TGTGCCAGCAGCGATAACCAAGGACAGGGGATCTATGGCTACACCTTC. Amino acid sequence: CASSDNQGQGIYGYTF.

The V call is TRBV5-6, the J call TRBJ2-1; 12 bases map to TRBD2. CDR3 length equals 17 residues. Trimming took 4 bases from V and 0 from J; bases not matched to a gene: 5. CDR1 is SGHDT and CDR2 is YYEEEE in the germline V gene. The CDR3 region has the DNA TGTGCCAGCAGCCGAACTAGCGGGGGGAGCTCCTACAATGAGCAGTTCTTC. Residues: CASSRTSGGSSYNEQFF.

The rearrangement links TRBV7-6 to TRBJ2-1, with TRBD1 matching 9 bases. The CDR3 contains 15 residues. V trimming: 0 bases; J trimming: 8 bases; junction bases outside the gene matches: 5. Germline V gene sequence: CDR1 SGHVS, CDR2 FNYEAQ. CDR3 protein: CASSLATGGLDEQFF. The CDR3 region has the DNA TGTGCCAGCAGCTTAGCGACAGGGGGTTTAGATGAGCAGTTCTTC. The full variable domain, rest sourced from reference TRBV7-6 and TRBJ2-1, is GAGVSQSPRYKVTKRGQDVALRCDPISGHVSLYWYRQALGQGPEFLTYFNYEAQQDKSGLPNDRFSAERPEGSISTLTIQRTEQRDSAMYRCASSLATGGLDEQFFGPGTRLTVL.

CDR3 sequence (DNA): TGTGCCAGCAACCCAGGTGGGACCGGGGAGCTGTTTTTT. This codes for CASNPGGTGELFF. V usage is TRBV9 and J usage is TRBJ2-2; D unresolved. V lost 6 bases and J lost 5, with 11 bases in between. CDR1 SGDLS and CDR2 YYNGEE come from the germline V gene. The CDR3 has 13 residues. Full variable domain (remainder filled in from reference TRBV9 and TRBJ2-2): DSGVTQTPKHLITATGQRVTLRCSPRSGDLSVYWYQQSLDQGLQFLIQYYNGEERAKGNILERFSAQQFPDLHSELNLSSLELGDSALYFCASNPGGTGELFFGEGSRLTVL.

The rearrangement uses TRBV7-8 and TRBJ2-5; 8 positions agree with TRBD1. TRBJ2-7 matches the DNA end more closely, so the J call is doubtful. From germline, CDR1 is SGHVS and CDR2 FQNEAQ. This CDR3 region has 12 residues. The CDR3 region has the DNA TGTGCCAGCAGCACGACAGGGGACGAGCAGTACTTC. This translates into CASSTTGDEQYF.

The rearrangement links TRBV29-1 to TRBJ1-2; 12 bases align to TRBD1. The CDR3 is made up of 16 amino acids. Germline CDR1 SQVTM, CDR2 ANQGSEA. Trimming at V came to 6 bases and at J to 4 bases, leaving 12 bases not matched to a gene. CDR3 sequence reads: CSVRSGQGALGYGYTF. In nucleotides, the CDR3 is TGCAGCGTCCGTTCGGGACAGGGGGCCTTAGGCTATGGCTACACCTTC.

The CDR3 DNA sequence: TGTGCCAGCAGTTTACCGGGACTAGCGGGGCCGCGGGGCACCGGGGAGCTGTTTTTT. Protein sequence: CASSLPGLAGPRGTGELFF. The V and J genes are TRBV27 and TRBJ2-2, with TRBD2 matching 13 bases. The CDR3 length is 19 residues. V shed 2 bases and J 4 bases; nucleotides not matched to a gene: 10. The germline V gene has CDR1 MNHEY and CDR2 SMNVEV (reference sequence).